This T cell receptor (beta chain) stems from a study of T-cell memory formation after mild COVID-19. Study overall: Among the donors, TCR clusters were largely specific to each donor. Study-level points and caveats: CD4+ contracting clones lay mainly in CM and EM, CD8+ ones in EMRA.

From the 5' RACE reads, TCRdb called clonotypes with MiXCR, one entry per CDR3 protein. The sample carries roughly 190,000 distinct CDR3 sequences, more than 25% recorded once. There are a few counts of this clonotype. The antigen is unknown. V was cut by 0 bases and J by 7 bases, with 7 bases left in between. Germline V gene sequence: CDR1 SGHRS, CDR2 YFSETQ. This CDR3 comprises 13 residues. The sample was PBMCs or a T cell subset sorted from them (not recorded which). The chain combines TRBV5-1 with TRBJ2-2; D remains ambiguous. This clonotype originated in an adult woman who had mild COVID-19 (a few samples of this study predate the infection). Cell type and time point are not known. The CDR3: CASSLGVDGELFF. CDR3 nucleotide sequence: TGCGCCAGCAGCTTGGGTGTCGACGGGGAGCTGTTTTTT.